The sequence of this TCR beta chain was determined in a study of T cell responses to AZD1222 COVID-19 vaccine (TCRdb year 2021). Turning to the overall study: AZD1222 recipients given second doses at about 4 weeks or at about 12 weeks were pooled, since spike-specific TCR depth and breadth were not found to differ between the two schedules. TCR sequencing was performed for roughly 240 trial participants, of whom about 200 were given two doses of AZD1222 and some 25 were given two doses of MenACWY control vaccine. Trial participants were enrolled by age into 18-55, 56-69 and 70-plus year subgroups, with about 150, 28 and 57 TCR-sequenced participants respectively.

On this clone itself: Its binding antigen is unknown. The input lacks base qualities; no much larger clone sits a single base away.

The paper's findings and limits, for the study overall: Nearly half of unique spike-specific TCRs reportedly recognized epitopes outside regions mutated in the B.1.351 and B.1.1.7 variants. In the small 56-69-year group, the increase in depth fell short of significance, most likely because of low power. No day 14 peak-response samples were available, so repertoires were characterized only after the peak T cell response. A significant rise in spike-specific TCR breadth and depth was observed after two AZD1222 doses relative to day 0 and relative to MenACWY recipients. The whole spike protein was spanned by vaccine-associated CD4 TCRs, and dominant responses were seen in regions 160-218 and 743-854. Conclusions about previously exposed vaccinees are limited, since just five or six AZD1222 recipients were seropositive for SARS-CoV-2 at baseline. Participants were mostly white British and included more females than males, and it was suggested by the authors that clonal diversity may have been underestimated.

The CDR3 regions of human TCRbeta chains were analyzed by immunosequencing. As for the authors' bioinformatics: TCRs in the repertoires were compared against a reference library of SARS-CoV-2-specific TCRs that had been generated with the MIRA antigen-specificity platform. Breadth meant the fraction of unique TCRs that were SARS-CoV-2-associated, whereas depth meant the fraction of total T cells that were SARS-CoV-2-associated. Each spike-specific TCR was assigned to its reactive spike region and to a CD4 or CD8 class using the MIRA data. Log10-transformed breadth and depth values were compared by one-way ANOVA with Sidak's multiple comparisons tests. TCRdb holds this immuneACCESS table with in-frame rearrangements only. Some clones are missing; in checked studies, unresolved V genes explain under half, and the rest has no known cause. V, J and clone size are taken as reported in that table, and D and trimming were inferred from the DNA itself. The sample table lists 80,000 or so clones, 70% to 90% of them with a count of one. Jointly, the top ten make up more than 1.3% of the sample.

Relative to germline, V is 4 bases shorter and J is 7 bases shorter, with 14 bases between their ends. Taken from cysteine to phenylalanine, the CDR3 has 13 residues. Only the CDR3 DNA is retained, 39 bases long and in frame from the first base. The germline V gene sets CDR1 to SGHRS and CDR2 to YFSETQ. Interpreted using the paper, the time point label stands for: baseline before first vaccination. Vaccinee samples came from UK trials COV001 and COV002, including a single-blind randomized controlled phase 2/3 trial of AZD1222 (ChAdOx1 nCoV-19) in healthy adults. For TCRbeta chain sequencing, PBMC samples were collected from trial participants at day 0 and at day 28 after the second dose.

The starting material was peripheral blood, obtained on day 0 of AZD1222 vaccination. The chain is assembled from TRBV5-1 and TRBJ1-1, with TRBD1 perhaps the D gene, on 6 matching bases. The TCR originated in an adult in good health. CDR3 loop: CASSLPGAGEAFF. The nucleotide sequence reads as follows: TGCGCCAGCAGCCTCCCAGGGGCGGGTGAAGCTTTCTTT. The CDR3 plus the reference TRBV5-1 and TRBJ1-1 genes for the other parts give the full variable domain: KAGVTQTPRYLIKTRGQQVTLSCSPISGHRSVSWYQQTPGQGLQFLFEYFSETQRNKGNFPGRFSGRQFSNSRSEMNVSTLELGDSALYLCASSLPGAGEAFFGQGTRLTVV.